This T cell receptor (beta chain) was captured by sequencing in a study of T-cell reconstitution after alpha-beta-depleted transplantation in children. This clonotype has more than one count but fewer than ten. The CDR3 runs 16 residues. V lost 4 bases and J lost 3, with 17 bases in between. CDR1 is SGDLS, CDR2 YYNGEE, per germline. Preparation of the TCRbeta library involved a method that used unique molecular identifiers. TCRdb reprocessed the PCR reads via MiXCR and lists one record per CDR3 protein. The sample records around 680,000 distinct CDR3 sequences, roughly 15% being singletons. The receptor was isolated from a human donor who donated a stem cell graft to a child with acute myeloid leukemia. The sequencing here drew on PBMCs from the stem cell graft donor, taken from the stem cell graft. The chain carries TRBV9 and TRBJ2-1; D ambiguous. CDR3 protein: CASSPQGTRYYNEQFF. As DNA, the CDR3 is TGTGCCAGCAGCCCCCAAGGCACGAGATACTACAATGAGCAGTTCTTC.